Listed below are T cell receptor beta chains from one sample, sequenced in a study of beta chain features in type 1 diabetes. Assay: immunoSEQ multiplex PCR; the TCRdb copy retains only in-frame clones and omits some. The table includes about 160,000 clones, around 8.3% detected once. Specimen: central memory CD4+ T cells from blood. Every receptor here comes from a woman under 30 with type 1 diabetes. The CDR3 runs from the conserved cysteine through the conserved F or W. Each record gives: D gene, J gene, V gene, clone size, CDR3 protein, CDR3 DNA. The D gene is left open where the match is weak. Some rows have no size entry. The others give once, few or many, or a class for an expanded clone.

D gene: NA
J gene: TRBJ1-3
V gene: TRBV19
clone size: few
CDR3 protein: CASSTGGGGSGNTIYF
CDR3 DNA: TGTGCCAGTAGTACTGGAGGTGGTGGTTCTGGAAACACCATATATTTT

D gene: NA
J gene: TRBJ2-6
V gene: TRBV19
clone size: many
CDR3 protein: CASGGGTQANVLTF
CDR3 DNA: TGTGCCAGTGGCGGAGGAACCCAGGCCAACGTCCTGACTTTC

D gene: NA
J gene: TRBJ1-1
V gene: TRBV27
clone size: NA
CDR3 protein: CASSLKGETEAFF
CDR3 DNA: TGTGCCAGCAGTTTAAAGGGAGAAACTGAAGCTTTCTTT

D gene: NA
J gene: TRBJ1-2
V gene: TRBV4-3
clone size: few
CDR3 protein: CASSQNGRQDGYTF
CDR3 DNA: TGCGCCAGCAGCCAGAACGGCCGACAGGATGGCTACACCTTC

D gene: TRBD2
J gene: TRBJ2-2
V gene: TRBV25-1
clone size: few
CDR3 protein: CASGELAGRNTGELFF
CDR3 DNA: TGTGCCAGCGGCGAGCTAGCGGGGAGGAACACCGGGGAGCTGTTTTTT

D gene: TRBD2
J gene: TRBJ2-7
V gene: TRBV14
clone size: NA
CDR3 protein: CASSQLTSGSYGQYF
CDR3 DNA: TGTGCCAGCAGCCAGCTCACTAGCGGTTCCTACGGGCAGTACTTC

D gene: TRBD1
J gene: TRBJ1-2
V gene: TRBV7-9
clone size: NA
CDR3 protein: CASSTRTGRGYTF
CDR3 DNA: TGTGCCAGCAGCACCCGGACAGGGAGAGGCTACACCTTC

D gene: NA
J gene: TRBJ2-5
V gene: TRBV2
clone size: few
CDR3 protein: CATSYQETQYF
CDR3 DNA: TGTGCCACCAGTTATCAAGAGACCCAGTACTTC

D gene: NA
J gene: TRBJ1-3
V gene: TRBV5-6
clone size: NA
CDR3 protein: CASSLATGNTIYF
CDR3 DNA: TGTGCCAGCAGCTTGGCCACTGGAAACACCATATATTTT

D gene: NA
J gene: TRBJ2-7
V gene: TRBV5-1
clone size: few
CDR3 protein: CASRPSPADSYEQYF
CDR3 DNA: TGCGCCAGCAGACCATCCCCGGCGGACTCCTACGAGCAGTACTTC

D gene: TRBD1
J gene: TRBJ2-7
V gene: TRBV18
clone size: few
CDR3 protein: CASSPPGQGYEQYF
CDR3 DNA: TGTGCCAGCTCACCACCGGGACAGGGGTACGAGCAGTACTTC

D gene: TRBD2
J gene: TRBJ2-5
V gene: TRBV6-1
clone size: few
CDR3 protein: CASSESRLAGAQETQYF
CDR3 DNA: TGTGCCAGCAGTGAAAGTAGGCTAGCGGGGGCCCAAGAGACCCAGTACTTC

D gene: NA
J gene: TRBJ2-3
V gene: TRBV7-6
clone size: few
CDR3 protein: CASSLFQDTDTQYF
CDR3 DNA: TGTGCCAGCAGCTTATTTCAGGACACAGATACGCAGTATTTT

D gene: TRBD2
J gene: TRBJ2-7
V gene: TRBV14
clone size: many
CDR3 protein: CASSLNLAGISGQYF
CDR3 DNA: TGTGCCAGCAGCCTAAACCTAGCGGGAATATCGGGGCAGTACTTC

D gene: TRBD2
J gene: TRBJ2-1
V gene: TRBV14
clone size: few
CDR3 protein: CASSQGGGNSYNEQFF
CDR3 DNA: TGTGCCAGCAGCCAAGGCGGGGGGAACTCCTACAATGAGCAGTTCTTC

D gene: NA
J gene: TRBJ2-5
V gene: TRBV7-2
clone size: NA
CDR3 protein: CASSPTRREVETQYF
CDR3 DNA: TGTGCCAGCAGCCCCACGCGCAGGGAAGTTGAGACCCAGTACTTC